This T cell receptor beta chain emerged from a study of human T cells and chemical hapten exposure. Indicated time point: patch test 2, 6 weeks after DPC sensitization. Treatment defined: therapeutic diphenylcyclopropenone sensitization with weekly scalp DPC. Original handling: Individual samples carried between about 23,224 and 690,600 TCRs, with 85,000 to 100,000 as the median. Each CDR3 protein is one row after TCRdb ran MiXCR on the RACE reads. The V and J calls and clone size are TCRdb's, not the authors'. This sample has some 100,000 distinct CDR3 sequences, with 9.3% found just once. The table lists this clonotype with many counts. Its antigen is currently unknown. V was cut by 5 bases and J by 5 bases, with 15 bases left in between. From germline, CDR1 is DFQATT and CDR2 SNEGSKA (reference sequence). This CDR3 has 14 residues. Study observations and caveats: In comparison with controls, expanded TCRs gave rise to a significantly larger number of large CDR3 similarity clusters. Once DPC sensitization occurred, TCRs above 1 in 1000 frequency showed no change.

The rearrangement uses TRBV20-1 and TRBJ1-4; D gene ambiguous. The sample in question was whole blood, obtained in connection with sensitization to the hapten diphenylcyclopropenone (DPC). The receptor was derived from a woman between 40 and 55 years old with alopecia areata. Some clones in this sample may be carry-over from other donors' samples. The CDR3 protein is CSAHKGDLNEKLFF. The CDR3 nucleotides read TGCAGTGCTCATAAGGGAGACCTAAATGAAAAACTGTTTTTT.